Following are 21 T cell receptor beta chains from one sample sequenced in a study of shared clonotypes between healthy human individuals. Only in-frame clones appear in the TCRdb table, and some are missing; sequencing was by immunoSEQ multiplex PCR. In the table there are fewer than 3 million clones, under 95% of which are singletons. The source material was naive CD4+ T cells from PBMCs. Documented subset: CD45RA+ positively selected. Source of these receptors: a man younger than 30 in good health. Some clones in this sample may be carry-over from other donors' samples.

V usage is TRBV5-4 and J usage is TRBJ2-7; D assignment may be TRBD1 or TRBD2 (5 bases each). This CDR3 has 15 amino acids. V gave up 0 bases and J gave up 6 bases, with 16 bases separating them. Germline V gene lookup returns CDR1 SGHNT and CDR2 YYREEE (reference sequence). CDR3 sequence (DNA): TGTGCCAGCAGCTTGGCAGGGAGAAAGATAGGCGAGCAGTACTTC. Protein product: CASSLAGRKIGEQYF. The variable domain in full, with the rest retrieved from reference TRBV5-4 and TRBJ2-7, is ETGVTQSPTHLIKTRGQQVTLRCSSQSGHNTVSWYQQALGQGPQFIFQYYREEENGRGNFPPRFSGLQFPNYSSELNVNALELDDSALYLCASSLAGRKIGEQYFGPGTRLTVT.

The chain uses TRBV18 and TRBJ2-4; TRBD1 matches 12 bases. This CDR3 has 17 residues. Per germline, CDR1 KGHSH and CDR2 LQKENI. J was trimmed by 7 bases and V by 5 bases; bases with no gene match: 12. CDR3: CASSGPGQGALGNIQYF. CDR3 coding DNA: TGTGCCAGCTCAGGTCCGGGACAGGGGGCATTGGGGAACATTCAGTACTTC.

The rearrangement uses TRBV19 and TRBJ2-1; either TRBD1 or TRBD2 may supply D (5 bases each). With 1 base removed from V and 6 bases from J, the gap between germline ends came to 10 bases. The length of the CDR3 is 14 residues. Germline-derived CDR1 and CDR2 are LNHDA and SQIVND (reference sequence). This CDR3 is CASSIGGTANEQFF. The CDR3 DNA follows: TGTGCCAGTAGTATAGGGGGGACGGCCAATGAGCAGTTCTTC.

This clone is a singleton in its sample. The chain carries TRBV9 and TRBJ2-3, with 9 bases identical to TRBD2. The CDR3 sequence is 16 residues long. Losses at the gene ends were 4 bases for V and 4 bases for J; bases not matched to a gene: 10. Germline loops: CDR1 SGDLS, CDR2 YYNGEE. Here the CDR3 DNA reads TGTGCCAGCAGCACCCATAGCGGGAGAAAGTCAGATACGCAGTATTTT. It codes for CASSTHSGRKSDTQYF.

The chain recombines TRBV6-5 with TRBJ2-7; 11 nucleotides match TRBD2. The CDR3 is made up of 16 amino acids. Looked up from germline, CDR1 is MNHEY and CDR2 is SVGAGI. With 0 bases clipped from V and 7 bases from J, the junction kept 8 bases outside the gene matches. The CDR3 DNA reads TGTGCCAGCAGTTACTCGGTCACTAGCGGGAGATATGAGCAGTACTTC. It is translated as CASSYSVTSGRYEQYF.

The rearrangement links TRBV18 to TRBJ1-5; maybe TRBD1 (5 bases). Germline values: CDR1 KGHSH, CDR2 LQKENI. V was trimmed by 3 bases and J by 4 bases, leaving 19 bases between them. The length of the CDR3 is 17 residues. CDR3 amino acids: CASSPLGTHGGNQPQHF. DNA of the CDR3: TGTGCCAGCTCACCCCTCGGGACCCACGGGGGGAATCAGCCCCAGCATTTT.

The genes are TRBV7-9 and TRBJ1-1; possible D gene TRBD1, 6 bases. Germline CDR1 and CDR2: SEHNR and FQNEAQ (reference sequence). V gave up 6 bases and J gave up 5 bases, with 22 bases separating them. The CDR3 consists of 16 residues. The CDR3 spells CASRPTRGANRTEAFF. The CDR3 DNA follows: TGTGCCAGCAGGCCAACGCGGGGGGCTAATCGGACTGAAGCTTTCTTT.

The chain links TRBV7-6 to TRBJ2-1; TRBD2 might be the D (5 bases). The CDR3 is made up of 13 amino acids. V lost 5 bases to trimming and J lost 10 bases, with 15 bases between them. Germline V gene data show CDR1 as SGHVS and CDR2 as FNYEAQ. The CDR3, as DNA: TGTGCCAGCAGCCCGGGATATCGGGCGGAGCAGTTCTTC. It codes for CASSPGYRAEQFF.

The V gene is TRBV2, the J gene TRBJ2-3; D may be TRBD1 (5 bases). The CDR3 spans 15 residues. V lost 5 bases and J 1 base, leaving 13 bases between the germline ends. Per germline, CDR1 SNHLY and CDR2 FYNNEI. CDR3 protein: CASSLQVHGTDTQYF. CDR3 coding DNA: TGTGCCAGCAGTTTACAGGTTCACGGCACAGATACGCAGTATTTT.

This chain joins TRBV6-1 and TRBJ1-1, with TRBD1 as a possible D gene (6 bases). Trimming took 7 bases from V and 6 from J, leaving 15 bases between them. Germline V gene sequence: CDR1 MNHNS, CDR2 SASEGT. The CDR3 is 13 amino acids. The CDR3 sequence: CASNYGGAAEAFF. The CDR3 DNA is TGTGCCAGCAACTACGGGGGGGCCGCTGAAGCTTTCTTT.

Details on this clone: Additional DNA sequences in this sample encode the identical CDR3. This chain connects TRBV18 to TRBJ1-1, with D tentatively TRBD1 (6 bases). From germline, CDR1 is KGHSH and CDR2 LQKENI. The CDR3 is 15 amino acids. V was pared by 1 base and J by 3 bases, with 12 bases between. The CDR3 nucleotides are TGTGCCAGCTCACCACGCACAGGGCGGGACACTGAAGCTTTCTTT. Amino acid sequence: CASSPRTGRDTEAFF.

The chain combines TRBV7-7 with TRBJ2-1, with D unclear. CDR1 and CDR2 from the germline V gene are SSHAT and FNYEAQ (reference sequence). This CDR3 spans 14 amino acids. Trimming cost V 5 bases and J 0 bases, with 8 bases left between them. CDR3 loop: CASSPASSYNEQFF. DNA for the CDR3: TGTGCCAGCAGCCCGGCCAGCTCCTACAATGAGCAGTTCTTC. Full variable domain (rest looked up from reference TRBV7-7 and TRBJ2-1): GAGVSQSPRYKVTKRGQDVTLRCDPISSHATLYWYQQALGQGPEFLTYFNYEAQPDKSGLPSDRFSAERPEGSISTLTIQRTEQRDSAMYRCASSPASSYNEQFFGPGTRLTVL.

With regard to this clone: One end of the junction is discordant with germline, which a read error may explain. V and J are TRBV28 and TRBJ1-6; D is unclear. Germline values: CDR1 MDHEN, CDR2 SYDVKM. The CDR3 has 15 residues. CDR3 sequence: CASSSAGIYSSPLHF. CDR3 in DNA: TGTGCCAGCAGTTCGGCGGGGATTTATAGTTCACCCCTCCACTTT.

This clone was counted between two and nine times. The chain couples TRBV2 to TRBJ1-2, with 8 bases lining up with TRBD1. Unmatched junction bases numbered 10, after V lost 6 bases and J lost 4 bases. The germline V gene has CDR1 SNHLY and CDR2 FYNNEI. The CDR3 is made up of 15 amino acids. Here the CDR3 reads CASSQRQGRAYGYTF. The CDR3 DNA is TGTGCCAGCAGCCAACGACAGGGGCGGGCCTATGGCTACACCTTC.

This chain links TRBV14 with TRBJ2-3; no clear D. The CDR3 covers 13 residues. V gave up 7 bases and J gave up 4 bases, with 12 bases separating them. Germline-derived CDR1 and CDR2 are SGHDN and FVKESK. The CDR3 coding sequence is TGTGCCAGCACCATTCGTGGGGCAGATACGCAGTATTTT. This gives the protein CASTIRGADTQYF.

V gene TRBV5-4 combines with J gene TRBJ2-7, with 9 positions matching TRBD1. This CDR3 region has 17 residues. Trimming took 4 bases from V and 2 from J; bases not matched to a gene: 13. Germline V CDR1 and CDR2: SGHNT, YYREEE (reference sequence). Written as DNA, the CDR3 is TGTGCCAGCAGCAATAGACAGGGGGGGAACCTTGCCTACGAGCAGTACTTC. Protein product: CASSNRQGGNLAYEQYF.

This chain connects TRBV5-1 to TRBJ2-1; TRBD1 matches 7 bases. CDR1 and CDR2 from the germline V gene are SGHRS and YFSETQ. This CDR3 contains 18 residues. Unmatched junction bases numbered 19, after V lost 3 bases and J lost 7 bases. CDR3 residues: CASSSYLVATGMRNEQFF. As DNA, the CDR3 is TGCGCCAGCAGCTCTTACCTAGTAGCGACAGGGATGAGGAATGAGCAGTTCTTC.

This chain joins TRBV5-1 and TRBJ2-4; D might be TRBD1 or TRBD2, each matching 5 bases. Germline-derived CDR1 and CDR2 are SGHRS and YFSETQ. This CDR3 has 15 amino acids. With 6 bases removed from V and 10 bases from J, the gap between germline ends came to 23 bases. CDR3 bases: TGCGCCAGCACCTTCCCTCAGGGACCCCATTGGATTCAGTACTTC. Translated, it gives CASTFPQGPHWIQYF.

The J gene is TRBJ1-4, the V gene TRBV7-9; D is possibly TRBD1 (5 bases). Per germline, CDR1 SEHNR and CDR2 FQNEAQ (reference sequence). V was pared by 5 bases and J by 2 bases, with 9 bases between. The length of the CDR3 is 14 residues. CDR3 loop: CASSPTATNEKLFF. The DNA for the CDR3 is TGTGCCAGCAGCCCGACAGCCACTAATGAAAAACTGTTTTTT.

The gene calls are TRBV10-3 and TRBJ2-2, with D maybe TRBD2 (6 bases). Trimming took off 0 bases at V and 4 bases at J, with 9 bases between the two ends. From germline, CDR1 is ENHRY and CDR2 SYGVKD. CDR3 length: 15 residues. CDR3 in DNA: TGTGCCATCAGTGAGTCGGTAGCGGTCACCGGGGAGCTGTTTTTT. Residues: CAISESVAVTGELFF.

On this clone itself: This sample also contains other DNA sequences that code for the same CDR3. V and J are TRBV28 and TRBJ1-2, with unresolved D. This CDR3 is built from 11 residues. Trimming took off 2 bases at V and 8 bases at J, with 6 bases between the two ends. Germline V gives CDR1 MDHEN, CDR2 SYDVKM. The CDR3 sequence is CASSLAGGYTF. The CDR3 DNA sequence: TGTGCCAGCAGTTTAGCCGGAGGCTACACCTTC.